The T cell receptor (beta chain) under discussion was sequenced for a study of blood T cell repertoires in COVID-19. Study overall: Samples came from the United States, Italy and Spain, spanning acute and convalescent COVID-19. PBMCs, B-cell-depleted T cells, or T cells provided the cDNA or gDNA that made up the material.

There are 13 residues in the CDR3. Germline V gene data show CDR1 as SEHNR and CDR2 as FQNEAQ (reference sequence). The V gene lost 1 base and the J gene lost 5 bases, with 7 bases spanning the gap. How the authors handled the data: Nucleated cell number was recorded as an estimate derived from reference gene primer amplification. Sequenced by immunoSEQ multiplex PCR; TCRdb stores in-frame clones only, minus some. V and J calls plus clone size are reproduced from that table; the DNA served to infer D and trimming. The table shows about 80,000 clones, with around 82% occurring only once. The Seattle patients joined while their infection was active and were tracked longitudinally afterward.

Sequencing was carried out using peripheral blood. The chain links TRBV7-9 to TRBJ2-3, with unresolved D. This receptor was taken from a man aged 55 to 70 with COVID-19, enrolled during active disease. CDR3 in amino acids: CASSLGAIDTQYF. CDR3 DNA sequence: TGTGCCAGCAGCTTAGGGGCGATAGATACGCAGTATTTT.